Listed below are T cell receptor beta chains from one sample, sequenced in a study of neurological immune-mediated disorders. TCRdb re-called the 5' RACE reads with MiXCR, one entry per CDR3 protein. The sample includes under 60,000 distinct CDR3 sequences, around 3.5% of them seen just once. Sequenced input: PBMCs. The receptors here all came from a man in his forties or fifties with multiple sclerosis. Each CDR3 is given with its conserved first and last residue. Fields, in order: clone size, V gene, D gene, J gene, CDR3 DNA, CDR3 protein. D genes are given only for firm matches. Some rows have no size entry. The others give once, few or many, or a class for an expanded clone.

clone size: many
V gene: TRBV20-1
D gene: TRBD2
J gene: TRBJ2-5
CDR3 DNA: TGCAGTGCTTCGGGGGGGCCGGCCCAGACCCAGTACTTC
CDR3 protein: CSASGGPAQTQYF

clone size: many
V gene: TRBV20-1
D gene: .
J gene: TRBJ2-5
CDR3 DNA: TGCAGTGCTACAGGGGCGCAAGAGACCCAGTACTTC
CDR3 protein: CSATGAQETQYF

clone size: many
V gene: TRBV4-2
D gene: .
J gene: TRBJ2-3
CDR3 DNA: TGTGCCAGCAGCCAAGATTACGGCGAAAGCACAGATACGCAGTATTTT
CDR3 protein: CASSQDYGESTDTQYF

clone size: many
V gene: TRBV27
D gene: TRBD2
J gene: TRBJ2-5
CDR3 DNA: TGTGCCAGTACCCGGGAGGGGGTCCAGTACTTC
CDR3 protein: CASTREGVQYF

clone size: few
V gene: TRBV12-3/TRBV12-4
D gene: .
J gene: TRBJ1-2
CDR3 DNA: TGTGCCAGCAGTTTCGGGGTCCTCTATGGCTACACCTTC
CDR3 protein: CASSFGVLYGYTF

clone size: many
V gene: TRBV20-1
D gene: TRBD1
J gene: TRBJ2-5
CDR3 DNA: TGCAGTGCCAACTCCGGGACAGGGGACCAAGAGACCCAGTACTTC
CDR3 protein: CSANSGTGDQETQYF

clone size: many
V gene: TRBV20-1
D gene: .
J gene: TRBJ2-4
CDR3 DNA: TGCAGTGCTAGAGACAGGGGGGTTAGCATTCAGTACTTC
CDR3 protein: CSARDRGVSIQYF

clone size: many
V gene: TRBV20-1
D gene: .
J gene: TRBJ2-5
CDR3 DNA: TGCAGTGCTAGACAAGAGACCCAGTACTTC
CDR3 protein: CSARQETQYF

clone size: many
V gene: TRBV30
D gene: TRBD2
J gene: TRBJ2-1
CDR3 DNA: TGTGCCTGGAGCCCCGGGGGGTCTGCTTTAGATGAGCAGTTCTTC
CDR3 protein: CAWSPGGSALDEQFF

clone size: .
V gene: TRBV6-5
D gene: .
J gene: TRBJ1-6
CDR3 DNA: TGTGCCAGCAGTTACTTCACTACACAAAGTTCACCCCTCAACTTT
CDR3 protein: CASSYFTTQSSPLNF